The present T cell receptor beta chain was sequenced within a study of cytomegalovirus exposure and HLA in healthy donors. PCR employed 60 Vbeta and 13 Jbeta primers. Clones were sequenced by immunoSEQ multiplex PCR, and TCRdb holds only the in-frame ones, with some missing. The repertoire consists of 90,000 to 100,000 clones, with approximately 77% occurring once and the leading ten covering approximately 7.7%. The V gene end was trimmed by 4 bases and the J gene end by 5 bases; junction bases not matched to a gene: 10. Per germline, CDR1 SGHKS and CDR2 YYEKEE (reference sequence). The CDR3 extends over 18 amino acids.

The specimen was PBMCs. The chain recombines TRBV5-5 with TRBJ2-2, with 14 bases identical to TRBD2. This clonotype was sampled from a female donor in good health and CMV-seronegative. This CDR3 is CASSTAGTSGGRTGELFF. CDR3 bases: TGTGCCAGCAGCACCGCCGGGACTAGCGGGGGAAGGACCGGGGAGCTGTTTTTT.